This T cell receptor (beta chain) was found in a study of cytomegalovirus exposure and HLA in healthy donors. Germline loops: CDR1 MNHNS, CDR2 SASEGT. The CDR3 has 15 residues. V lost 1 base to trimming and J lost 2 bases, with 9 bases between them. Measured with immunoSEQ multiplex PCR; TCRdb has only the in-frame clones, and not every one. This sample yields around 70,000 clones, of which around 96% are seen a single time; approximately 3.4% belongs to the top ten. The sequenced material came from PBMCs. This chain uses TRBV6-1 with TRBJ1-5; maybe TRBD1 (6 bases). The clonotype comes from a man between 18 and 29 years old in good health and CMV-seronegative. The CDR3 loop reads CASSEGSGGNQPQHF. CDR3 bases: TGTGCCAGCAGTGAAGGATCAGGGGGCAATCAGCCCCAGCATTTT.